The next 28 T cell receptor beta chains were all read from a single sample in a study of T-cell memory formation after mild COVID-19. MiXCR was run by TCRdb on the 5' RACE reads, yielding one entry per CDR3 protein. The repertoire holds approximately 270,000 distinct CDR3 sequences, with around 15% as singletons. The sample taken for sequencing was PBMCs or a T cell subset sorted from them (not recorded which). Source of these receptors: a man between 18 and 29 years old who had mild COVID-19 (a few samples of this study predate the infection). Cell type and time point are not known.

In this sample, this clonotype turned up a few times. The V and J genes are TRBV6-2 or TRBV6-3 and TRBJ1-5; D is unresolved. CDR3 length equals 12 residues. CDR1 and CDR2 (germline): MNHEY, SVGEGT. V lost 6 bases and J lost 6, with 9 bases in between. The DNA of the CDR3 is TGTGCCAGCAGAGTCCCCGGTCAGCCCCAGCATTTT. This translates into CASRVPGQPQHF.

The chain has TRBV7-2 and TRBJ2-5; either TRBD1 or TRBD2 may supply D (6 bases each). Trimming left V 0 bases short and J 1 base short, with 15 bases between. Germline V gene data show CDR1 as SGHTA and CDR2 as FQGNSA. The CDR3 is made up of 17 amino acids. CDR3 sequence reads: CASSLARGLTGQETQYF. The CDR3 DNA sequence: TGTGCCAGCAGCTTAGCTCGGGGGCTGACCGGCCAAGAGACCCAGTACTTC.

This rearrangement joins TRBV14 to TRBJ2-1, with a tentative D call TRBD2 (7 bases). Germline V lookup: CDR1 SGHDN, CDR2 FVKESK. Deletions cut 1 base from V and 4 bases from J, with 17 bases between. This CDR3 has 17 residues. Here the CDR3 DNA reads TGTGCCAGCAGCCAAGGGAGCGGGCGGGGGCTATACAATGAGCAGTTCTTC. This translates into CASSQGSGRGLYNEQFF.

This clonotype was counted between two and nine times. The chain uses TRBV3-1 and TRBJ2-7, with TRBD2 as a possible D gene (6 bases). Trimming stripped 1 base from V and 6 bases from J, with 10 bases between. There are 13 residues in the CDR3. Germline loops: CDR1 LGHDT, CDR2 YNNKEL (reference sequence). Here the CDR3 reads CASSQGPGLEQYF. In nucleotides, the CDR3 is TGTGCCAGCAGCCAAGGGCCGGGACTCGAGCAGTACTTC.

The V call is TRBV12-3 or TRBV12-4, the J call TRBJ2-3; 12 positions match TRBD1. This CDR3 is 19 amino acids long. The ends lost 6 bases at V and 1 base at J; junction bases unmatched: 14. The CDR3 is CASRHTGTGGGLGTDTQYF. CDR3 DNA sequence: TGTGCCAGCAGACACACCGGGACAGGGGGCGGATTAGGCACAGATACGCAGTATTTT.

J is TRBJ1-6 and V is TRBV6-5; 7 bases line up with TRBD1. V dropped 0 bases and J dropped 9; count of bases not matched to a gene: 5. CDR3 length: 15 residues. Germline CDR1 MNHEY, CDR2 SVGAGI. CDR3 loop: CASSYSTRGASPLHF. CDR3 nucleotide sequence: TGTGCCAGCAGTTACTCGACCAGGGGGGCTTCACCCCTCCACTTT.

In the case of this clonotype: A junction end diverges from the germline sequence, so it may reflect a read error. The gene calls are TRBV6-5 and TRBJ1-1; TRBD1 matches at 12 bases. CDR3 length: 16 residues. Germline loops: CDR1 MNHEY, CDR2 SVGAGI. CDR3 nucleotides: TGTTCCAGCAGTCAACCCGGGACAGGGGGCGAAACTGAAGCTTTCTTT. The encoded protein is CSSSQPGTGGETEAFF.

The CDR3 DNA sequence: TGCTCGACTTCGGGGGCAGGCCCGAACACTGAAGCTTTCTTT. It translates to CSTSGAGPNTEAFF. The rearrangement joins TRBV29-1 to TRBJ1-1; weak D call: TRBD1 (6 bases). The length of the CDR3 is 14 residues. Looked up from germline, CDR1 is SQVTM and CDR2 is ANQGSEA.

This clonotype was seen more than once but under ten times. This chain joins TRBV10-3 and TRBJ2-7; D possibly uses TRBD1 or TRBD2 (7 bases each). Germline CDR1 is ENHRY and CDR2 is SYGVKD. The CDR3 is made up of 13 amino acids. Trimming stripped 6 bases from V and 6 bases from J, with 15 bases between. DNA of the CDR3: TGTGCCATCAGCGACAGGGAGGGTGCCGAGCAGTACTTC. As protein: CAISDREGAEQYF.

This clonotype has only one observation. The chain combines TRBV5-1 with TRBJ1-6; the D is unclear. Germline CDR1 SGHRS, CDR2 YFSETQ. The CDR3 totals 14 residues. V lost 0 bases, J lost 10 bases, and 11 bases lay in between. The CDR3 DNA reads TGCGCCAGCAGCTTGGGCGACGTTCACTCACCCCTCCACTTT. It codes for CASSLGDVHSPLHF.

This clonotype was detected only a few times. This chain joins TRBV12-3 or TRBV12-4 and TRBJ1-2, with no clear D. V was pared by 5 bases and J by 2 bases, with 15 bases between. This CDR3 has 15 amino acids. The CDR3 coding sequence is TGTGCCAGCAGTCCCCGTTGGAACAGCAACTATGGCTACACCTTC. Protein: CASSPRWNSNYGYTF.

This clonotype has ten or more counts. V and J are TRBV4-1 and TRBJ1-2, with D perhaps matching TRBD1 (5 bases). With 1 base removed from V and 7 bases from J, the gap between germline ends came to 16 bases. CDR3 size: 15 residues. Germline V gene data show CDR1 as MGHRA and CDR2 as YSYEKL. CDR3 nucleotide sequence: TGCGCCAGCAGCCAAGTCATTCCGGGGGACGGTGGCTACACCTTC. Translated, it gives CASSQVIPGDGGYTF.

The chain uses TRBV12-3 or TRBV12-4 and TRBJ1-5; D is unresolved. The V end lost 3 bases, the J end lost 4 bases, and 13 bases lay between the germline ends. CDR3 length: 15 amino acids. The DNA of the CDR3 is TGTGCCAGCAGTTTTAGTCAGAGCATGAATCAGCCCCAGCATTTT. It translates to CASSFSQSMNQPQHF.

This clonotype showed up many times. V is TRBV11-2 and J is TRBJ2-3; 7 nucleotides match TRBD1. The CDR3 is 14 residues long. The ends lost 4 bases at V and 7 bases at J; junction bases unmatched: 8. The germline gives CDR1 SGHAT, CDR2 FQNNGV. This chain's CDR3 is CASSSPRGLHTQYF. The CDR3, as DNA: TGTGCCAGCAGCTCTCCCAGGGGGTTACATACGCAGTATTTT.

This sequence joins TRBV29-1 and TRBJ1-1; D ambiguous. V dropped 6 bases and J dropped 0 bases, with 8 bases sitting between them. In germline, CDR1 is SQVTM, CDR2 ANQGSEA. There are 12 residues in the CDR3. The CDR3 DNA reads TGCAGCGTCGCCTACATGAACACTGAAGCTTTCTTT. Translated: CSVAYMNTEAFF.

This clonotype was recorded at least ten times. This chain uses TRBV7-2 with TRBJ2-3; D is unresolved. In germline, CDR1 is SGHTA, CDR2 FQGNSA. This CDR3 comprises 14 residues. V lost 2 bases and J 2 bases, leaving 8 bases between the germline ends. The CDR3 loop is CASSLYGPTDTQYF. Written as DNA, the CDR3 is TGTGCCAGCAGCTTATACGGCCCCACAGATACGCAGTATTTT.

This rearrangement joins TRBV7-6 to TRBJ2-3, with D possibly being TRBD2 (5 bases). The CDR3 length is 13 residues. CDR1 SGHVS and CDR2 FNYEAQ come from the germline V gene. Trimming removed 4 bases at V and 6 bases at J, with 11 bases between. CDR3 protein: CASSSGDADTQYF. CDR3 DNA: TGTGCCAGCAGCTCCGGGGATGCGGATACGCAGTATTTT.

This clonotype was counted between two and nine times. V usage is TRBV6-2 or TRBV6-3 and J usage is TRBJ2-1; 7 bases align to TRBD1. Germline-derived CDR1 and CDR2 are MNHEY and SVGEGT. J lost 8 bases, V lost 7 bases, and 14 bases had no gene match. The CDR3 length is 15 residues. CDR3 region: CASTSPRQGFHEQFF. CDR3 bases: TGTGCCAGCACCTCCCCGAGACAGGGATTCCATGAGCAGTTCTTC.

This clonotype has more than one count but fewer than ten. This sequence joins TRBV12-3 or TRBV12-4 and TRBJ2-3; no firm D call. Between the trimmed V and J ends, which lost 3 bases and 2 bases, there was a span of 9 bases. This CDR3 is built from 14 residues. The CDR3 loop reads CASSLNNPTDTQYF. The CDR3 DNA is TGTGCCAGCAGTTTGAACAACCCCACAGATACGCAGTATTTT.

This clonotype was observed once. The V and J genes are TRBV5-6 and TRBJ2-3, with 9 bases matching TRBD1. This CDR3 contains 16 residues. CDR1 and CDR2 (germline): SGHDT, YYEEEE. V was pared by 0 bases and J by 4 bases, with 6 bases of the junction left unmatched. The CDR3 here is CASSLGVGQGPDTQYF. Here the CDR3 DNA reads TGTGCCAGCAGCTTGGGGGTGGGACAGGGACCAGATACGCAGTATTTT. Full variable domain (rest looked up from reference TRBV5-6 and TRBJ2-3): DAGVTQSPTHLIKTRGQQVTLRCSPKSGHDTVSWYQQALGQGPQFIFQYYEEEERQRGNFPDRFSGHQFPNYSSELNVNALLLGDSALYLCASSLGVGQGPDTQYFGPGTRLTVL.

The chain links TRBV4-1 to TRBJ2-4; D is undetermined. Trimming shortened V by 2 bases and J by 1 base, and 9 bases separated the two germline ends. CDR1 is MGHRA, CDR2 YSYEKL, per germline. The CDR3 loop spans 15 amino acids. Here the CDR3 DNA reads TGCGCCAGCAGCCAACTATCAAGGGCCAAAAACATTCAGTACTTC. It codes for CASSQLSRAKNIQYF.

The chain couples TRBV19 to TRBJ2-1, with D possibly matching TRBD2 (7 bases). Trimming removed 10 bases at V and 3 bases at J, with 19 bases between. Looked up from germline, CDR1 is LNHDA and CDR2 is SQIVND (reference sequence). This CDR3 is built from 15 residues. As DNA, the CDR3 is TGTGCCATTGGAAGGGGGGGACTCCTCTACAATGAGCAGTTCTTC. It yields the protein CAIGRGGLLYNEQFF.

The chain carries TRBV25-1 and TRBJ2-7; a possible D gene is TRBD1 (5 bases). V gave up 5 bases and J gave up 4 bases, with 12 bases separating them. CDR3 length equals 13 residues. CDR1 and CDR2 (germline): MGHDK, SYGVNS. CDR3 amino acids: CASSYQGPYEQYF. The CDR3 DNA follows: TGTGCCAGCAGTTACCAGGGCCCTTACGAGCAGTACTTC.

This clonotype was picked up a small number of times. V and J are TRBV11-2 and TRBJ1-3; a weak D match, TRBD1 (5 bases). This CDR3 is built from 15 residues. V was cut by 6 bases and J by 3 bases, with 15 bases left in between. CDR1 is SGHAT, CDR2 FQNNGV, per germline. The CDR3 here is CASRRLGGVGNTIYF. In DNA form, the CDR3 reads TGTGCCAGCAGACGCCTCGGGGGGGTTGGAAACACCATATATTTT.

The sample holds a few counts of this clonotype. The V gene is TRBV20-1, the J gene TRBJ2-3; no firm D call. Germline V lookup: CDR1 DFQATT, CDR2 SNEGSKA (reference sequence). CDR3 length equals 11 residues. Trimming shortened V by 5 bases and J by 4 bases, and 7 bases separated the two germline ends. The CDR3 region has the DNA TGCAGTGCTCGCCGATCAGATACGCAGTATTTT. This encodes CSARRSDTQYF.

This clonotype came up a few times. At one of its ends the junction is not consistent with the germline gene, which may arise from a read error. V and J are TRBV7-9 and TRBJ2-1, with TRBD1 matching over 7 bases. Germline CDR1 and CDR2: SEHNR and FQNEAQ (reference sequence). The CDR3 has 16 residues. The CDR3 DNA reads TGTGCCGGCAGCTTAGTCACAGGGGAAAACGCCAATGAGCAGTTCTTC. Its protein product is CAGSLVTGENANEQFF.

This clonotype was seen more than once but under ten times. The chain recombines TRBV11-2 with TRBJ1-1, with unresolved D. The germline V gene has CDR1 SGHAT and CDR2 FQNNGV. V shed 3 bases and J shed 5 bases, with 10 bases lying between them. The CDR3 loop spans 13 amino acids. The CDR3 DNA sequence: TGTGCCAGCAGCTTTACGTCGGCGACTGAAGCTTTCTTT. It codes for CASSFTSATEAFF.

The chain recombines TRBV5-1 with TRBJ2-3; TRBD2 might be the D (6 bases). V gave up 0 bases and J gave up 4 bases, with 9 bases separating them. The CDR3 totals 14 residues. Germline values: CDR1 SGHRS, CDR2 YFSETQ. This CDR3 is CASSLAPGADTQYF. The CDR3 DNA reads as TGCGCCAGCAGCTTGGCTCCGGGAGCAGATACGCAGTATTTT.